This T cell receptor (beta chain) was identified in a study of T cells in localized non-small cell lung cancer. This clone was observed a handful of times. Clones were read by immunoSEQ multiplex PCR, and TCRdb kept only the in-frame ones, dropping some. The table includes roughly 29,000 clones, approximately 83% detected once. The CDR3 has 14 amino acids. From germline, CDR1 is MNHNS and CDR2 SASEGT. V lost 1 base to trimming and J lost 9 bases; unmatched junction nucleotides: 8. The chain couples TRBV6-1 to TRBJ2-7, with 8 bases lining up with TRBD1. The clonotype comes from a man aged 40 to 70 with stage III lung adenocarcinoma. Sequences were derived from peripheral blood mononuclear cells, sampled before any cancer treatment. In DNA, the CDR3 is TGTGCCAGCAGTGAAGTACCCGGACAGGGCGGGCAGTACGTC. It is translated as CASSEVPGQGGQYV.